Each of the 24 T cell receptor beta chains below was sequenced from the same sample in a study of CD8 T cells in Susac syndrome. When the RNA was reverse transcribed, random hexamers were used with an input of about 0.5 to 1 ug. TCRdb reprocessed the immunoSEQ multiplex PCR reads with MiXCR, giving one entry per CDR3 protein. The table records 160,000 or so distinct CDR3 sequences, approximately 95% of them present only once. Material for sequencing was CD8+ T cells from PBMCs. Receptors were obtained from a human donor with multiple sclerosis.

The V gene is TRBV27, the J gene TRBJ1-1; 9 positions agree with TRBD1. V lost 5 bases to trimming and J lost 3 bases; unmatched junction nucleotides: 4. The germline CDR1 and CDR2 sequences are MNHEY and SMNVEV (reference sequence). The CDR3 loop spans 14 amino acids. The CDR3 loop is CASSPGTGYTEAFF. The CDR3 DNA follows: TGTGCCAGCAGTCCCGGGACAGGGTACACTGAAGCTTTCTTT.

This chain joins TRBV28 and TRBJ2-3, with D unclear. This CDR3 contains 14 residues. Trimming left V 7 bases short and J 4 bases short, with 15 bases between. Germline V CDR1 and CDR2: MDHEN, SYDVKM. The CDR3 nucleotides read TGTGCCAGCATATCCCGAAATGACGCAGATACGCAGTATTTT. It specifies CASISRNDADTQYF.

The chain links TRBV6-4 to TRBJ2-1, with D possibly matching TRBD2 (6 bases). Trimming removed 3 bases from V and 0 bases from J, with 15 bases in between. Germline V gene sequence: CDR1 MRHNA, CDR2 SNTAGT. This CDR3 region has 17 residues. The CDR3 spells CASSESSEASSYNEQFF. The CDR3 bases are TGTGCCAGCAGTGAGTCTAGCGAGGCTAGCTCCTACAATGAGCAGTTCTTC.

This chain uses TRBV7-9 with TRBJ2-1; TRBD1 or TRBD2 may be the D gene (5 bases each). CDR1 is SEHNR, CDR2 FQNEAQ, per germline (reference sequence). This CDR3 is built from 13 residues. The V end lost 10 bases, the J end lost 6 bases, and 16 bases lay between the germline ends. CDR3 loop: CATPGGPGNEQFF. The CDR3 DNA reads TGTGCCACGCCTGGGGGTCCGGGCAATGAGCAGTTCTTC.

This chain links TRBV7-7 with TRBJ2-2; 12 bases match TRBD1. CDR3 size: 15 residues. J was trimmed by 7 bases and V by 4 bases; bases with no gene match: 4. Germline V gene lookup returns CDR1 SSHAT and CDR2 FNYEAQ (reference sequence). DNA of the CDR3: TGTGCCAGCAGCTGGGACAGGGGGCCGGGCGGGGAGCTGTTTTTT. It is translated as CASSWDRGPGGELFF. The variable domain in full, with the rest retrieved from reference TRBV7-7 and TRBJ2-2, is GAGVSQSPRYKVTKRGQDVTLRCDPISSHATLYWYQQALGQGPEFLTYFNYEAQPDKSGLPSDRFSAERPEGSISTLTIQRTEQRDSAMYRCASSWDRGPGGELFFGEGSRLTVL.

V is TRBV29-1 and J is TRBJ1-1; TRBD1 aligns across 7 bases. CDR3 length: 14 amino acids. J lost 0 bases, V lost 4 bases, and 5 bases had no gene match. Germline lookup yields CDR1 SQVTM and CDR2 ANQGSEA. DNA for the CDR3: TGCAGCGTTGCGGGCAGGGGGATGAACACTGAAGCTTTCTTT. Translated: CSVAGRGMNTEAFF.

The V and J genes are TRBV29-1 and TRBJ1-1; 8 positions agree with TRBD1. The trim removed 4 bases at V and 8 bases at J, leaving 3 bases unmatched. CDR1 is SQVTM, CDR2 ANQGSEA, per germline. The CDR3 is 11 residues long. CDR3 nucleotides: TGCAGCGTTGTATACAGGGGGGAAGCTTTCTTT. Translating it yields CSVVYRGEAFF.

CDR3 amino acids: CASSWLRAGELFF. The CDR3 bases are TGTGCCAGCAGCTGGCTGAGGGCAGGGGAGCTGTTTTTT. The gene calls are TRBV7-2 and TRBJ2-2; D might be TRBD2 (5 bases). The CDR3 spans 13 residues. The ends were cut back, 4 bases at V and 8 bases at J, with 11 bases in the middle. Germline CDR1 and CDR2: SGHTA and FQGNSA.

The rearrangement joins TRBV14 to TRBJ1-6; D ambiguous. This CDR3 is built from 13 residues. In germline, CDR1 is SGHDN, CDR2 FVKESK. The germline V and J ends were trimmed by 1 base and 8 bases, with 6 bases remaining between them. The CDR3 here is CASSQARHSPLHF. The CDR3 nucleotides are TGTGCCAGCAGCCAAGCTCGCCATTCACCCCTCCACTTT.

The rearrangement links TRBV20-1 to TRBJ1-1; weak D call: TRBD1 (6 bases). V lost 3 bases to trimming and J lost 5 bases, with 13 bases between them. The CDR3 loop spans 13 amino acids. The germline V gene encodes CDR1 DFQATT and CDR2 SNEGSKA (reference sequence). CDR3 sequence: CSASRNRATEAFF. The CDR3 DNA is TGCAGTGCTAGTAGGAACAGGGCGACTGAAGCTTTCTTT.

The rearrangement uses TRBV3-1 and TRBJ2-1; 14 nucleotides match TRBD2. In germline, CDR1 is LGHDT, CDR2 YNNKEL (reference sequence). J was trimmed by 3 bases and V by 10 bases; bases with no gene match: 2. The length of the CDR3 is 14 residues. This chain's CDR3 is CATGTSGGYNEQFF. CDR3 sequence (DNA): TGTGCCACAGGGACTAGCGGGGGCTACAATGAGCAGTTCTTC.

This sequence joins TRBV15 and TRBJ2-7; no firm D call. Per germline, CDR1 LNHNV and CDR2 YYDKDF (reference sequence). V lost 3 bases, J lost 3 bases, and 15 bases lay in between. This CDR3 comprises 15 residues. The DNA of the CDR3 is TGTGCCACCAGCAGTGGAACGACCGAATACTACGAGCAGTACTTC. It specifies CATSSGTTEYYEQYF.

The chain employs TRBV14 and TRBJ1-1; D not certain. Germline V gene data show CDR1 as SGHDN and CDR2 as FVKESK. This CDR3 is 12 amino acids long. V lost 5 bases, J lost 3 bases, and 7 bases lay in between. CDR3 loop: CASSSHYTEAFF. CDR3 nucleotide sequence: TGTGCCAGCAGCTCCCACTACACTGAAGCTTTCTTT.

This chain uses TRBV27 with TRBJ2-7; no clear D. CDR1 and CDR2 (germline): MNHEY, SMNVEV (reference sequence). V was pared by 3 bases and J by 3 bases, with 9 bases between. The CDR3 is made up of 13 amino acids. This chain's CDR3 is CASSFGVGYEQYF. The CDR3 DNA reads as TGTGCCAGCAGTTTTGGGGTTGGCTACGAGCAGTACTTC.

This chain connects TRBV6-5 to TRBJ2-5; TRBD2 matches at 8 bases. CDR1 is MNHEY, CDR2 SVGAGI, per germline. V lost 0 bases, J lost 1 base, and 4 bases stayed unmatched. This CDR3 comprises 16 residues. CDR3 nucleotides: TGTGCCAGCAGTTACTCAGAGCGGGGGAGCCAAGAGACCCAGTACTTC. Its protein is CASSYSERGSQETQYF.

The rearrangement links TRBV29-1 to TRBJ2-1, with TRBD2 matching 7 bases. The CDR3 is made up of 17 amino acids. Trimming at V came to 7 bases and at J to 2 bases, leaving 17 bases not matched to a gene. The germline CDR1 and CDR2 sequences are SQVTM and ANQGSEA. The CDR3 protein is CSALGVAGNPTYNEQFF. The CDR3, as DNA: TGCAGCGCCCTGGGGGTAGCGGGCAACCCAACCTACAATGAGCAGTTCTTC.

The gene calls are TRBV5-6 and TRBJ1-2, with D possibly being TRBD1 (5 bases). Germline V gene data show CDR1 as SGHDT and CDR2 as YYEEEE. The CDR3 loop spans 13 amino acids. Trimming pared 4 bases from V and 6 bases from J, leaving 13 bases between. In nucleotides, the CDR3 is TGTGCCAGCAGCCCAGACAGTAAGGATGGCTACACCTTC. Translation gives CASSPDSKDGYTF.

A remark on this clonotype: One end of the junction does not line up with germline, which may come from a read error. V and J are TRBV2 and TRBJ2-2; TRBD1 matches at 7 bases. CDR3 length: 14 residues. Germline values: CDR1 SNHLY, CDR2 FYNNEI. CDR3 in amino acids: CATSDREQTGELFF. DNA for the CDR3: TGTGCCACCAGTGACAGGGAACAGACCGGGGAGCTGTTTTTT.

The chain joins TRBV7-8 to TRBJ2-5; D is undetermined. V was pared by 2 bases and J by 5 bases, with 15 bases between. The CDR3 extends over 15 amino acids. CDR1 and CDR2 (germline): SGHVS, FQNEAQ. CDR3 coding DNA: TGTGCCAGCAGCTTATGGGCGGTCATGGCGGAGACCCAGTACTTC. It codes for CASSLWAVMAETQYF.

The chain combines TRBV9 with TRBJ2-7; D gene ambiguous. From germline, CDR1 is SGDLS and CDR2 YYNGEE. Trimming stripped 4 bases from V and 2 bases from J, with 13 bases between. CDR3 length: 14 residues. CDR3 DNA sequence: TGTGCCAGCAGCTCCGACGGGCTACCCTACGAGCAGTACTTC. Translating it yields CASSSDGLPYEQYF.

V is TRBV28 and J is TRBJ2-1, with D hard to call. V shed 2 bases and J shed 4 bases, with 12 bases lying between them. This CDR3 is built from 15 residues. CDR1 and CDR2 (germline): MDHEN, SYDVKM. CDR3 in DNA: TGTGCCAGCAGTTTAGGCCAGGAGCCTTACAATGAGCAGTTCTTC. It yields the protein CASSLGQEPYNEQFF.

This clonotype was counted a single time. The rearrangement uses TRBV27 and TRBJ1-5; D is unclear. The CDR3 has 12 residues. The germline V gene has CDR1 MNHEY and CDR2 SMNVEV (reference sequence). The V gene lost 3 bases and the J gene lost 10 bases, with 10 bases spanning the gap. CDR3 sequence: CASSLIDGPQHF. In DNA form, the CDR3 reads TGTGCCAGCAGTTTGATCGACGGACCCCAGCATTTT.

The rearrangement links TRBV20-1 to TRBJ2-1; the D gene could be TRBD1 or TRBD2 (5 bases each). V lost 5 bases, J lost 6 bases, and 14 bases lay in between. This CDR3 is 13 amino acids long. Germline CDR1 reads DFQATT; CDR2 reads SNEGSKA (reference sequence). The CDR3 here is CSAFTGRGNEQFF. In DNA form, the CDR3 reads TGCAGTGCTTTCACGGGACGTGGCAATGAGCAGTTCTTC.

The chain has TRBV6-1 and TRBJ2-5; TRBD2 aligns across 13 bases. The CDR3 length is 16 residues. Per the germline V gene, CDR1 is MNHNS and CDR2 is SASEGT. With V trimmed by 7 bases and J by 0 bases, 5 bases remained unmatched. The CDR3 loop reads CASKGLAGYYQETQYF. The CDR3 region has the DNA TGTGCCAGCAAGGGACTAGCGGGGTATTACCAAGAGACCCAGTACTTC.